The 6 T cell receptor beta chains given below trace back to one sample, sequenced in a study of T cells in localized non-small cell lung cancer. Assay: immunoSEQ multiplex PCR; the TCRdb copy retains only in-frame clones and omits some. The sample lists about 20,000 clones, roughly nine tenths seen once, with 22% in the top ten. The sequenced sample was PBMCs, obtained before any cancer treatment. The receptor set was obtained from a man aged 40 to 70 with stage II squamous cell lung carcinoma.

V usage is TRBV5-1 and J usage is TRBJ2-3, with TRBD2 as a possible D gene (6 bases). This CDR3 is built from 15 residues. The V gene's germline CDR1 is SGHRS and CDR2 YFSETQ. Trimming took off 5 bases at V and 6 bases at J, with 19 bases between the two ends. The CDR3 sequence: CASSRDSPQVDTQYF. In nucleotides, the CDR3 is TGCGCCAGCAGTCGGGACTCTCCTCAAGTGGATACGCAGTATTTT.

The V gene is TRBV5-6, the J gene TRBJ2-1; D possibly uses TRBD1 or TRBD2 (6 bases each). The germline V gene has CDR1 SGHDT and CDR2 YYEEEE. The V end lost 4 bases, the J end lost 7 bases, and 9 bases lay between the germline ends. The CDR3 loop spans 12 amino acids. CDR3 sequence: CASSQGGNEQFF. The CDR3 region has the DNA TGTGCCAGCAGCCAAGGGGGGAATGAGCAGTTCTTC.

This chain uses TRBV6-6 with TRBJ1-3, with D possibly being TRBD1 (5 bases). The CDR3 is made up of 13 amino acids. Trimming left V 7 bases short and J 2 bases short, with 9 bases between. CDR1 is MNHNY and CDR2 is SVGAGI in the germline V gene (reference sequence). The DNA of the CDR3 is TGTGCCAGCACCAGGGAAACTGGAAACACCATATATTTT. Its protein is CASTRETGNTIYF.

This clone showed up just a few times. This chain joins TRBV5-1 and TRBJ1-2; TRBD1 is a possible D gene (5 bases). The V and J ends lost 0 bases and 1 base respectively, with 10 bases between them. This CDR3 spans 15 amino acids. Germline V lookup: CDR1 SGHRS, CDR2 YFSETQ. The CDR3 reads CASSLDGGLNYGYTF. The CDR3 bases are TGCGCCAGCAGCTTGGATGGGGGACTTAACTATGGCTACACCTTC.

J is TRBJ2-3 and V is TRBV5-5; D remains unclear. Trimming cost V 0 bases and J 0 bases, with 11 bases left between them. Germline-derived CDR1 and CDR2 are SGHKS and YYEKEE (reference sequence). This CDR3 region has 16 residues. CDR3 sequence: CASSLEGLTSTDTQYF. As DNA, the CDR3 is TGTGCCAGCAGCTTGGAGGGTTTGACTAGCACAGATACGCAGTATTTT.

The V and J genes are TRBV7-9 and TRBJ2-7, with TRBD2 matching over 9 bases. V was clipped by 5 bases and J by 2 bases; unmatched bases: 10. The germline V gene encodes CDR1 SEHNR and CDR2 FQNEAQ (reference sequence). The CDR3 is 16 amino acids. The CDR3 protein is CASSPSPASGTYEQYF. CDR3 in DNA: TGTGCCAGCAGCCCTTCACCCGCTAGCGGGACCTACGAGCAGTACTTC.